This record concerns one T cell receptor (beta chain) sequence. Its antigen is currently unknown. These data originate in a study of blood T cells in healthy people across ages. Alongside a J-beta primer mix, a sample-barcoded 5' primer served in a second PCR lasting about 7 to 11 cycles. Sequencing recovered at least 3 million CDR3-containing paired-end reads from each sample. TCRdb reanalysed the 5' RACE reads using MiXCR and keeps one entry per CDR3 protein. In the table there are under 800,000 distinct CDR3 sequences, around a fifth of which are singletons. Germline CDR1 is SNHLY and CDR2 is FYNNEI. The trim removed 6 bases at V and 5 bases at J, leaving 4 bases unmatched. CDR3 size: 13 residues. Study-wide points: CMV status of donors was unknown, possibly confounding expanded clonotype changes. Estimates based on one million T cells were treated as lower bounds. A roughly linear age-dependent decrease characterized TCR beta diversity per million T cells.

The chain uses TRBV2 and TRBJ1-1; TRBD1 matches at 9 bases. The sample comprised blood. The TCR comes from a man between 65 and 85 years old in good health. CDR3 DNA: TGTGCCAGCAGGGACAGGGGAGGAACTGAAGCTTTCTTT. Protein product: CASRDRGGTEAFF.